This TCR beta chain was profiled in a study of T cell responses to AZD1222 COVID-19 vaccine (dated by TCRdb to the early 2020s). Background for the entire study: AZD1222 recipients given second doses at about 4 weeks or at about 12 weeks were pooled, since spike-specific TCR depth and breadth were not found to differ between the two schedules. TCR sequencing covered about 230 trial participants: 200 to 210 given two doses of AZD1222 and approximately 26 given two doses of MenACWY control vaccine. Trial participants were enrolled into age subgroups of 18-55, 56-69 and 70-plus years, which contained about 150, 27 and 61 TCR-sequenced participants, respectively. The full study reports these points: In the small 56-69-year group, the increase in depth fell short of significance, most likely because of low power. Conclusions about previously exposed vaccinees are limited because only a handful of AZD1222 recipients were SARS-CoV-2 seropositive at baseline. Participants were mostly white British and included more females than males, and it was suggested by the authors that clonal diversity may have been underestimated. Epitopes outside the regions mutated in the B.1.351 and B.1.1.7 variants were reportedly recognized by nearly half of the unique spike-specific TCRs. Vaccine-associated CD4 TCRs spanned the whole spike protein, with dominant responses in regions 160-218 and 743-854. A significant rise in spike-specific TCR breadth and depth was observed after two AZD1222 doses relative to day 0 and relative to MenACWY recipients. Because no day 14 peak-response samples were available, repertoires were characterized only after the peak T cell response.

This clone was seen just once. There is no known antigen for this receptor. Nothing much larger sits one base from this clone, and base qualities are not available. The CDR3 regions of human TCRbeta chains were subjected to immunosequencing. The original pipeline was this. Repertoire TCRs were matched against a reference library of SARS-CoV-2-specific TCRs generated with the MIRA antigen-specificity platform. Breadth was defined as the fraction of unique TCRs that were SARS-CoV-2-associated. Depth was defined as the fraction of total T cells that were SARS-CoV-2-associated. Using the MIRA data, every spike-specific TCR was mapped to the spike region that the TCR reacted to and assigned to either a CD4 or a CD8 class. Log10-transformed breadth and depth values were compared by one-way ANOVA with Sidak's multiple comparisons tests. The immuneACCESS repertoire file appears here via TCRdb, limited to in-frame rearrangements. These files lack a portion of the clones; in checked studies, under half of the deficit traces to unresolved V genes, and the cause of the others is not known. V and J calls and clone size are copied from that table; D and trimming were computed from the DNA. The sample table holds 150,000 to 200,000 clones, of which around 92% were seen once. In total, the top ten clones hold about 9.4% of the sample.

The time point label here, explained by the study, means: baseline before first vaccination. The vaccinee samples were drawn from two UK trials, COV001 and COV002, one of which was a single-blind randomized controlled phase 2/3 trial testing AZD1222 (ChAdOx1 nCoV-19) in healthy adults. For TCRbeta chain sequencing, PBMC samples were collected from trial participants at day 0 and at day 28 after the second dose. This receptor was taken from an adult in good health. The specimen comprised peripheral blood, sampled on day 0 of AZD1222 vaccination.

The nucleotide sequence is TGTGCCAGCAGCCAAGTCCGGGGGAAAGGACCTTCGGAAGCTTTCTTT. Protein translation: CASSQVRGKGPSEAFF. Here the chain combines TRBV3-1 (or the pseudogene TRBV3-2) and TRBJ1-1, and TRBD1 may be the D gene, going by 5 matching bases. For CDR1 and CDR2, the germline V gene (reference sequence) lists LGHDT and YNNKEL. Cut back by 1 base and 8 bases, the V and J ends lie 20 bases apart. CDR3 length: 16 amino acids, cysteine to phenylalanine. Of the read, only the CDR3 DNA is kept; its 48 bases are in frame from base 1.